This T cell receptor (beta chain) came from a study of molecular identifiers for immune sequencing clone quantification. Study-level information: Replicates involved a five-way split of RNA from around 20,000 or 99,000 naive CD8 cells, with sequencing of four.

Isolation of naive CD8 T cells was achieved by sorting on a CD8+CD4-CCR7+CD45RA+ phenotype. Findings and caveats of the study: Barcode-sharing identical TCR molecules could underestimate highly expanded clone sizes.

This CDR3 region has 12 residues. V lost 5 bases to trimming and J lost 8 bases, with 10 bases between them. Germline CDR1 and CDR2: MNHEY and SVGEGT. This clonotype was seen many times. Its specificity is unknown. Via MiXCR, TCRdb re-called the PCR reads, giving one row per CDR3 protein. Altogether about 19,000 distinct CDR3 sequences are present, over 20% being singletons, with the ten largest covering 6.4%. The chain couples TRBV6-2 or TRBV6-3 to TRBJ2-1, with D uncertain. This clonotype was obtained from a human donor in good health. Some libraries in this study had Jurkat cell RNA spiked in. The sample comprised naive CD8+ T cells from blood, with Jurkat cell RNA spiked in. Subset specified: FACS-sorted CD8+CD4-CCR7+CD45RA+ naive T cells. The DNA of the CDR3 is TGTGCCAGCAGTGAGCCGTCCGATGAGCAGTTCTTC. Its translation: CASSEPSDEQFF.